The clone carrying this TCR beta chain was seen more than once but under ten times. What it binds is not known. V lost 6 bases and J 8 bases, leaving 19 bases between the germline ends. This CDR3 has 15 residues. Germline CDR1 reads PRHDT; CDR2 reads FYEKMQ (reference sequence). These data come from a study of breast tumors, draining lymph nodes, adjacent tissues. Whole-study results and caveats: Compared with lymph nodes, tumors were less diverse; compared with nontumor tissue, more. That most tumor T cells come from lymph nodes remained unproven. Findings are consistent with lymph node origin and intratumoral expansion of most tumor T cells.

TCRdb fed the multiplex PCR reads into MiXCR, producing one record per CDR3 protein. This table has 65,000 to 80,000 distinct CDR3 sequences, approximately 19% appearing once. Samples came from axillary lymph nodes draining the breast cancer. Sequences were obtained from axillary lymph node tissue. This TCR was recovered from a female donor with breast cancer. Some clones in this sample may be carry-over from other donors' samples. The rearrangement uses TRBV13 and TRBJ1-4; D is perhaps TRBD1 (5 bases). The CDR3 sequence is CASSSRALGVEKLFF. CDR3 DNA: TGTGCCAGCAGTTCCCGGGCCCTAGGGGTGGAAAAACTGTTTTTT.